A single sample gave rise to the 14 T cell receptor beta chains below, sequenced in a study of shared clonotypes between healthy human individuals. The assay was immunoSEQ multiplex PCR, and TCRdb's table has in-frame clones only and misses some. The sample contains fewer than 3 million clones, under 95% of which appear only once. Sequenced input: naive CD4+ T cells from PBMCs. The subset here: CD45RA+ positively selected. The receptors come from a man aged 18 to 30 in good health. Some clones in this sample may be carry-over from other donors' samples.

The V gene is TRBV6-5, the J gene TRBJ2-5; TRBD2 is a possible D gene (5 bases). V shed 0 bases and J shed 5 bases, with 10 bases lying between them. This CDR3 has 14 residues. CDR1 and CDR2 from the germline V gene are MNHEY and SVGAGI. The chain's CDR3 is CASSYSTTRETQYF. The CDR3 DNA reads TGTGCCAGCAGTTACTCGACTACGAGGGAGACCCAGTACTTC.

The CDR3 protein is CASSTFASYEQYF. DNA of the CDR3: TGTGCCAGCAGTACCTTTGCCTCCTACGAGCAGTACTTC. The chain couples TRBV27 to TRBJ2-7, with D unclear. Trimming took off 5 bases at V and 0 bases at J, with 8 bases between the two ends. The CDR3 totals 13 residues. Per the germline V gene, CDR1 is MNHEY and CDR2 is SMNVEV (reference sequence).

Written as DNA, the CDR3 is TGTGCCAGCAGCCCGCGGGACCGCGGTGAAAAACTGTTTTTT. Protein sequence: CASSPRDRGEKLFF. V and J are TRBV7-8 and TRBJ1-4, with a possible D match to TRBD1 (5 bases). Trimming pared 5 bases from V and 7 bases from J, leaving 14 bases between. The CDR3 has 14 amino acids. Germline CDR1 SGHVS, CDR2 FQNEAQ.

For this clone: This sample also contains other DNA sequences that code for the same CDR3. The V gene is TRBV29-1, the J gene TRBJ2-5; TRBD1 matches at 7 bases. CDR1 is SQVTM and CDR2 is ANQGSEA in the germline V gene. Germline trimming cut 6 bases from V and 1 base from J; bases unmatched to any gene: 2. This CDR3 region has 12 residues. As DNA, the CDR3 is TGCAGCGTGGGACAGTCCCAAGAGACCCAGTACTTC. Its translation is CSVGQSQETQYF.

The CDR3 spells CASSGGPDTQYF. For the CDR3, the DNA is TGTGCCAGCAGTGGAGGGCCAGATACGCAGTATTTT. The rearrangement uses TRBV6-4 and TRBJ2-3; possible D gene TRBD2, 5 bases. V gave up 4 bases and J gave up 4 bases, with 6 bases separating them. This CDR3 contains 12 residues. CDR1 and CDR2 (germline): MRHNA, SNTAGT.

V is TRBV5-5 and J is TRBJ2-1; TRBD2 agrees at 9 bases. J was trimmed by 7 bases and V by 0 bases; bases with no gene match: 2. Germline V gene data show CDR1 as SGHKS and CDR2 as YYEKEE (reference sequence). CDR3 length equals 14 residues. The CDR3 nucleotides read TGTGCCAGCAGCTTGGGCGGGAGGGGTAATGAGCAGTTCTTC. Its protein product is CASSLGGRGNEQFF.

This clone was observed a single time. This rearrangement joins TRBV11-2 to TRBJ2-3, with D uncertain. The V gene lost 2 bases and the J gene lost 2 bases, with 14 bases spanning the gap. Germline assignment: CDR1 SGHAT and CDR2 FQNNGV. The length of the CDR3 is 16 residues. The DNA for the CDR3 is TGTGCCAGCAGCTTAAGCTCTTTCGGGTACACAGATACGCAGTATTTT. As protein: CASSLSSFGYTDTQYF. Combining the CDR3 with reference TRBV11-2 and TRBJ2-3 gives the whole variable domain EAGVAQSPRYKIIEKRQSVAFWCNPISGHATLYWYQQILGQGPKLLIQFQNNGVVDDSQLPKDRFSAERLKGVDSTLKIQPAKLEDSAVYLCASSLSSFGYTDTQYFGPGTRLTVL.

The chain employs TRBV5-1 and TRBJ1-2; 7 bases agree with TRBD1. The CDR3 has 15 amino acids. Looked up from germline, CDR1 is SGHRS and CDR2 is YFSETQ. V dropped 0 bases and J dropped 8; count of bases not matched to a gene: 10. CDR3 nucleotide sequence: TGCGCCAGCAGCTTGGGGGACAGTGCCTCAGGGGGCTACACCTTC. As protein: CASSLGDSASGGYTF.

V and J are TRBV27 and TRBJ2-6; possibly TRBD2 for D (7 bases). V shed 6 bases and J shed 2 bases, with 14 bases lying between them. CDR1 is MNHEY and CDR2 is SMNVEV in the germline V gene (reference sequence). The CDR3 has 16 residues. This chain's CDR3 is CASSILGGAGANVLTF. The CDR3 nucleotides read TGTGCCAGCAGCATTTTAGGGGGGGCTGGGGCCAACGTCCTGACTTTC.

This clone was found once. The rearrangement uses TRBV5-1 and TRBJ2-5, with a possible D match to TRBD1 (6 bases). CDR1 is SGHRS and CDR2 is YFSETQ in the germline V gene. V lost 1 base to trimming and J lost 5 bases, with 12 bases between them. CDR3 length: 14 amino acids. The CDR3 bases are TGCGCCAGCAGCTTGTGGCAGGGGTTGGAGACCCAGTACTTC. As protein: CASSLWQGLETQYF.

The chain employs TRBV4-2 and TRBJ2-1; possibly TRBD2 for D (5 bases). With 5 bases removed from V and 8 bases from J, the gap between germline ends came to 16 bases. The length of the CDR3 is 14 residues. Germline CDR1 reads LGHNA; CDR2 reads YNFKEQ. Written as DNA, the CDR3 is TGTGCCAGCAGCTACGAGGGTGGGGTGGATGAGCAGTTCTTC. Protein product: CASSYEGGVDEQFF.

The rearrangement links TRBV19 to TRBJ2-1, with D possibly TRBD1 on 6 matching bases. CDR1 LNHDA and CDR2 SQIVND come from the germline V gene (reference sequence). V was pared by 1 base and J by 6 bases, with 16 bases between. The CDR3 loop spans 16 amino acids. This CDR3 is CASSIGSDGTPNEQFF. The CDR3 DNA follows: TGTGCCAGTAGTATAGGTTCGGACGGGACACCCAATGAGCAGTTCTTC.

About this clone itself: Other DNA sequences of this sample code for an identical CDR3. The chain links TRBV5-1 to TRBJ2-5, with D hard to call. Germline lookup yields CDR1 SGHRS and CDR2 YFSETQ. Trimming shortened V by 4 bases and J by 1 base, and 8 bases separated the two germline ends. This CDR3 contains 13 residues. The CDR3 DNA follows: TGCGCCAGCAGCCCGACCAGCCAAGAGACCCAGTACTTC. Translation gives CASSPTSQETQYF. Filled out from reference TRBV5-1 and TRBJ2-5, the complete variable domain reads KAGVTQTPRYLIKTRGQQVTLSCSPISGHRSVSWYQQTPGQGLQFLFEYFSETQRNKGNFPGRFSGRQFSNSRSEMNVSTLELGDSALYLCASSPTSQETQYFGPGTRLLVL.

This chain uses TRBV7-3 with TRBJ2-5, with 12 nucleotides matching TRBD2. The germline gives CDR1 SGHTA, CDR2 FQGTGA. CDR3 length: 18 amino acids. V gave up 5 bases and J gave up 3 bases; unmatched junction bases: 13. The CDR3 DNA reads TGTGCCAGCAGCCCCTCGGGGTCTAGCGGGAGGGCCAAAGAGACCCAGTACTTC. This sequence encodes CASSPSGSSGRAKETQYF.